The next 21 T cell receptor beta chains were all read from a single sample in a study of T-cell reconstitution after alpha-beta-depleted transplantation in children. Preparation of the TCRbeta library involved a method that used unique molecular identifiers. TCRdb re-analysed the PCR reads in MiXCR, keeping a single row per CDR3 protein. The table includes just over 950,000 distinct CDR3 sequences, about 26% detected once. The specimen comprised PBMCs, mostly from graft donor cells, sampled 360 days after TCRalphabeta/CD19-depleted stem cell transplant. All receptors derive from a boy under two years old who had a stem cell transplant for SCID, so the T cells may come from the graft donor.

This sequence joins TRBV4-2 and TRBJ2-1; 9 bases match TRBD1. Germline V gene data show CDR1 as LGHNA and CDR2 as YNFKEQ. V lost 5 bases and J lost 7; bases outside the gene matches: 12. This CDR3 contains 16 residues. In nucleotides, the CDR3 is TGTGCCAGCAGCGGACAGGACAGGGGAGAGGTAAATGAGCAGTTCTTC. Amino acid sequence: CASSGQDRGEVNEQFF.

The rearrangement joins TRBV20-1 to TRBJ2-1; 7 bases align to TRBD2. Germline V CDR1 and CDR2: DFQATT, SNEGSKA (reference sequence). The ends lost 4 bases at V and 8 bases at J; junction bases unmatched: 14. CDR3 length equals 15 residues. This chain's CDR3 is CSAKGPGLQNYEQFF. The CDR3 coding sequence is TGCAGTGCTAAGGGACCGGGACTACAAAATTATGAGCAGTTCTTC.

This clonotype was recorded a few times. A single base separates this from a much larger clone, so it may be a read error. The V call is TRBV2, the J call TRBJ2-3; 8 nucleotides agree with TRBD2. The germline CDR1 and CDR2 sequences are SNHLY and FYNNEI. The CDR3 has 14 residues. CDR3 protein: CASSQAGVTDTQYF. The DNA of the CDR3 is TGTGCCAGCAGTCAAGCGGGGGTCACAGATACGCAGTATTTT.

In its sample, this clonotype was seen once. J is TRBJ2-2 and V is TRBV5-1, with D perhaps matching TRBD1 or TRBD2 (5 bases each). The V gene lost 0 bases and the J gene lost 0 bases, with 21 bases spanning the gap. Germline values: CDR1 SGHRS, CDR2 YFSETQ. The CDR3 runs 20 residues. The CDR3 nucleotides read TGCGCCAGCAGCTTGGGTTTCGACAGAGGGGCCCGCCCGAACACCGGGGAGCTGTTTTTT. As protein: CASSLGFDRGARPNTGELFF. The full variable domain, with the rest looked up from reference TRBV5-1 and TRBJ2-2, is KAGVTQTPRYLIKTRGQQVTLSCSPISGHRSVSWYQQTPGQGLQFLFEYFSETQRNKGNFPGRFSGRQFSNSRSEMNVSTLELGDSALYLCASSLGFDRGARPNTGELFFGEGSRLTVL.

This clonotype turned up a few times. The chain has TRBV19 and TRBJ2-7, with D perhaps TRBD1 or TRBD2 (5 bases each). Germline-derived CDR1 and CDR2 are LNHDA and SQIVND (reference sequence). The CDR3 runs to 14 residues. Deletions cut 7 bases from V and 2 bases from J, with 15 bases between. In DNA, the CDR3 is TGTGCCAGTACAGCCCCAGGGACCACCTACGAGCAGTACTTC. This translates into CASTAPGTTYEQYF. Filled out from reference TRBV19 and TRBJ2-7, the complete variable domain reads DGGITQSPKYLFRKEGQNVTLSCEQNLNHDAMYWYRQDPGQGLRLIYYSQIVNDFQKGDIAEGYSVSREKKESFPLTVTSAQKNPTAFYLCASTAPGTTYEQYFGPGTRLTVT.

V and J are TRBV15 and TRBJ2-1, with D perhaps assigned TRBD1 or TRBD2 (6 bases each). This CDR3 has 14 amino acids. Germline V gives CDR1 LNHNV, CDR2 YYDKDF (reference sequence). With 4 bases removed from V and 4 bases from J, the gap between germline ends came to 11 bases. CDR3 residues: CATSNRGGYNEQFF. For the CDR3, the DNA is TGTGCCACCAGCAACAGAGGGGGGTACAATGAGCAGTTCTTC. Variable domain in full (rest from reference TRBV15 and TRBJ2-1): DAMVIQNPRYQVTQFGKPVTLSCSQTLNHNVMYWYQQKSSQAPKLLFHYYDKDFNNEADTPDNFQSRRPNTSFCFLDIRSPGLGDTAMYLCATSNRGGYNEQFFGPGTRLTVL.

This clonotype has just one count. The chain employs TRBV12-3 or TRBV12-4 and TRBJ1-5; D call uncertain. The CDR3 has 14 amino acids. V was shortened by 5 bases and J by 4 bases, with 12 bases between the two germline ends. CDR3: CASSEGIGNQPQHF. CDR3 DNA sequence: TGTGCCAGCAGTGAGGGAATTGGAAATCAGCCCCAGCATTTT.

The rearrangement uses TRBV5-1 and TRBJ1-1; D may be TRBD1 (6 bases). The germline V and J ends were trimmed by 1 base and 5 bases, with 12 bases remaining between them. This CDR3 region has 14 residues. Germline V gene sequence: CDR1 SGHRS, CDR2 YFSETQ. This chain's CDR3 is CASSLIRGGTEAFF. The CDR3 nucleotides read TGCGCCAGCAGCTTGATCAGGGGCGGGACTGAAGCTTTCTTT. The entire variable domain, with the rest obtained from reference TRBV5-1 and TRBJ1-1, is as follows: KAGVTQTPRYLIKTRGQQVTLSCSPISGHRSVSWYQQTPGQGLQFLFEYFSETQRNKGNFPGRFSGRQFSNSRSEMNVSTLELGDSALYLCASSLIRGGTEAFFGQGTRLTVV.

This chain joins TRBV2 and TRBJ2-3, with TRBD2 matching 10 bases. The V gene end was trimmed by 7 bases and the J gene end by 4 bases; junction bases not matched to a gene: 8. The CDR3 loop spans 15 amino acids. Germline-derived CDR1 and CDR2 are SNHLY and FYNNEI. The CDR3 bases are TGTGCCAGCAAGGGTCCTAGCGGGGGTCCAGATACGCAGTATTTT. This sequence encodes CASKGPSGGPDTQYF.

The chain carries TRBV27 and TRBJ1-4; the match to TRBD1 covers 7 bases. The germline gives CDR1 MNHEY, CDR2 SMNVEV (reference sequence). V shed 6 bases, J shed 4 bases, and the junction held 5 bases outside the gene matches. This CDR3 is built from 14 residues. This chain's CDR3 is CASRGQSFNEKLFF. DNA for the CDR3: TGTGCCAGCAGGGGACAGAGCTTTAATGAAAAACTGTTTTTT.

V is TRBV9 and J is TRBJ2-3; 11 bases map to TRBD2. Germline assignment: CDR1 SGDLS and CDR2 YYNGEE. There are 17 residues in the CDR3. The J segment lost 3 bases and the V segment lost 4 bases, leaving 10 bases of the junction unmatched. The CDR3 loop reads CASSPSSSGGPTDTQYF. The CDR3 coding sequence is TGTGCCAGCAGCCCCTCATCTAGCGGGGGGCCAACAGATACGCAGTATTTT. Variable domain in full (rest from reference TRBV9 and TRBJ2-3): DSGVTQTPKHLITATGQRVTLRCSPRSGDLSVYWYQQSLDQGLQFLIQYYNGEERAKGNILERFSAQQFPDLHSELNLSSLELGDSALYFCASSPSSSGGPTDTQYFGPGTRLTVL.

This clonotype was picked up a small number of times. The chain uses TRBV9 and TRBJ2-7, with D perhaps TRBD2 (6 bases). V was trimmed by 0 bases and J by 3 bases, leaving 7 bases between them. The germline gives CDR1 SGDLS, CDR2 YYNGEE. This CDR3 contains 13 residues. CDR3 residues: CASSVEAGYEQYF. CDR3 sequence (DNA): TGTGCCAGCAGCGTAGAAGCGGGCTACGAGCAGTACTTC. Filled out from reference TRBV9 and TRBJ2-7, the complete variable domain reads DSGVTQTPKHLITATGQRVTLRCSPRSGDLSVYWYQQSLDQGLQFLIQYYNGEERAKGNILERFSAQQFPDLHSELNLSSLELGDSALYFCASSVEAGYEQYFGPGTRLTVT.

This chain links TRBV4-2 with TRBJ1-3, with 8 bases lining up with TRBD1. Trimming cost V 0 bases and J 4 bases; bases outside gene matches: 14. This CDR3 comprises 19 residues. Germline values: CDR1 LGHNA, CDR2 YNFKEQ. The CDR3 nucleotides read TGTGCCAGCAGCCAAGATCGAGGTGTTCAGGGGGCTAGGGGAAACACCATATATTTT. Translation gives CASSQDRGVQGARGNTIYF.

The chain combines TRBV29-1 with TRBJ1-1, with 7 bases identical to TRBD1. The CDR3 totals 14 residues. The germline gives CDR1 SQVTM, CDR2 ANQGSEA. Germline trimming cut 4 bases from V and 0 bases from J; bases unmatched to any gene: 5. The DNA for the CDR3 is TGCAGCGTTGGCCCGGGACAGTTGAACACTGAAGCTTTCTTT. Translated: CSVGPGQLNTEAFF. Looking up the rest from reference TRBV29-1 and TRBJ1-1 gives the full variable domain: SAVISQKPSRDICQRGTSLTIQCQVDSQVTMMFWYRQQPGQSLTLIATANQGSEATYESGFVIDKFPISRPNLTFSTLTVSNMSPEDSSIYLCSVGPGQLNTEAFFGQGTRLTVV.

This clonotype has only a few counts. The J gene is TRBJ2-2, the V gene TRBV4-2; the D gene is possibly TRBD2 (6 bases). CDR3 length equals 15 residues. In germline, CDR1 is LGHNA, CDR2 YNFKEQ. V was shortened by 0 bases and J by 6 bases, with 11 bases between the two germline ends. The CDR3 coding sequence is TGTGCCAGCAGCCAAGATACTAGCCAGGCCGGGGAGCTGTTTTTT. Residues: CASSQDTSQAGELFF.

DNA for the CDR3: TGCAGCGTTGCACTAAGGGTGCGGGGCCAAGACATTCAGTACTTC. It is translated as CSVALRVRGQDIQYF. This chain uses TRBV20-1 with TRBJ2-4, with TRBD2 as a possible D gene (6 bases). This CDR3 has 15 residues. Per germline, CDR1 DFQATT and CDR2 SNEGSKA (reference sequence).

The rearrangement links TRBV6-5 to TRBJ2-5, with D possibly called TRBD1 or TRBD2 (6 bases each). CDR1 and CDR2 (germline): MNHEY, SVGAGI. The CDR3 length is 14 residues. Trimming took 1 base from V and 5 from J, leaving 11 bases between them. CDR3 DNA sequence: TGTGCCAGCAGTTACTATTTGGGGGGCGAGACCCAGTACTTC. This gives the protein CASSYYLGGETQYF.

V usage is TRBV7-9 and J usage is TRBJ2-1, with D possibly being TRBD1 (5 bases). Trimming shortened V by 5 bases and J by 7 bases, and 21 bases separated the two germline ends. Germline lookup yields CDR1 SEHNR and CDR2 FQNEAQ (reference sequence). This CDR3 spans 16 amino acids. Here the CDR3 DNA reads TGTGCCAGCAGCACCTTCTCCGTAGCAGGGCAGAATGAGCAGTTCTTC. Amino acids: CASSTFSVAGQNEQFF. The full variable domain, completed using reference TRBV7-9 and TRBJ2-1, is DTGVSQNPRHKITKRGQNVTFRCDPISEHNRLYWYRQTLGQGPEFLTYFQNEAQLEKSRLLSDRFSAERPKGSFSTLEIQRTEQGDSAMYLCASSTFSVAGQNEQFFGPGTRLTVL.

At least ten counts were recorded for this clonotype. V and J are TRBV12-3 or TRBV12-4 and TRBJ2-6; D is ambiguous. The CDR3 totals 13 residues. V lost 8 bases and J lost 0, with 5 bases in between. The CDR3 loop reads CASRSSGANVLTF. The CDR3 bases are TGTGCCAGCCGCAGCTCTGGGGCCAACGTCCTGACTTTC.

This chain links TRBV18 with TRBJ1-6, with D tentatively TRBD1 (6 bases). The CDR3 is 13 residues long. V was pared by 2 bases and J by 10 bases, with 9 bases between. The germline V gene encodes CDR1 KGHSH and CDR2 LQKENI. CDR3 bases: TGTGCCAGCTCACCAGGACAGCTCTCACCCCTCCACTTT. Protein: CASSPGQLSPLHF. Drawing the rest from reference TRBV18 and TRBJ1-6, the complete variable domain is NAGVMQNPRHLVRRRGQEARLRCSPMKGHSHVYWYRQLPEEGLKFMVYLQKENIIDESGMPKERFSAEFPKEGPSILRIQQVVRGDSAAYFCASSPGQLSPLHFGNGTRLTVT.

The V and J genes are TRBV4-2 and TRBJ2-2; D unclear. The V and J ends lost 0 bases and 3 bases respectively, with 17 bases between them. The CDR3 has 18 residues. Germline loops: CDR1 LGHNA, CDR2 YNFKEQ. The CDR3 reads CASSQDVGYTSYTGELFF. CDR3 sequence (DNA): TGTGCCAGCAGCCAAGATGTCGGGTACACCTCCTACACCGGGGAGCTGTTTTTT.